This T cell receptor beta chain appears in the sequencing data of a study of CD8+CD57+ T cells in acquired aplastic anemia. About this clonotype itself: What it binds is unknown.

Profiles of TCR beta VDJ and CDR3 were generated from a genomic DNA template. TCRdb re-called the reads with MiXCR, one entry per CDR3 protein. Of some 70,000 distinct CDR3 sequences in the sample, around 50% are singletons; the top ten hold roughly 8%. Overall study findings and caveats: Patients and controls shared 25 to 30 CD8+ CDR3 sequences.

Trimming removed 5 bases from V and 3 bases from J, with 7 bases in between. There are 13 residues in the CDR3. The germline V gene encodes CDR1 LNHDA and CDR2 SQIVND (reference sequence). Source material: sorted CD4+, CD8+, or CD8+CD57+ T cells (not recorded which) from PBMCs. This TCR was recovered from a human donor in good health, serving as a control. The chain links TRBV19 to TRBJ2-2; D call uncertain. The CDR3 region has the DNA TGTGCCAGTAGTTCCCAACACACCGGGGAGCTGTTTTTT. As protein: CASSSQHTGELFF. The variable domain in full, with the rest retrieved from reference TRBV19 and TRBJ2-2, is DGGITQSPKYLFRKEGQNVTLSCEQNLNHDAMYWYRQDPGQGLRLIYYSQIVNDFQKGDIAEGYSVSREKKESFPLTVTSAQKNPTAFYLCASSSQHTGELFFGEGSRLTVL.